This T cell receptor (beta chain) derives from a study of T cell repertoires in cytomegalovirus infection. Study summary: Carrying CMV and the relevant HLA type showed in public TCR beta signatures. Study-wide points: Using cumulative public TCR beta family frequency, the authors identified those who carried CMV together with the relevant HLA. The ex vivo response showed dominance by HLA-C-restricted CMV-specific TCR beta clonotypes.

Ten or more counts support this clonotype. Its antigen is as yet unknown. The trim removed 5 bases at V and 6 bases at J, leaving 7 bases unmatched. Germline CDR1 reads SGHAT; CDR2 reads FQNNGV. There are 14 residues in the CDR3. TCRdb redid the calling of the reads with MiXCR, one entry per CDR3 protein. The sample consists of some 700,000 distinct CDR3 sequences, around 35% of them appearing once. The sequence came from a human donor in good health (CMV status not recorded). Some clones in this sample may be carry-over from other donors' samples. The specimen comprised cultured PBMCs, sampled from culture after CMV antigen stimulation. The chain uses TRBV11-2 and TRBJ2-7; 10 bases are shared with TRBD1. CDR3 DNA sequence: TGTGCCAGCAGCCCCGGGACAGGGGTTGGCGAGCAGTACTTC. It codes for CASSPGTGVGEQYF.